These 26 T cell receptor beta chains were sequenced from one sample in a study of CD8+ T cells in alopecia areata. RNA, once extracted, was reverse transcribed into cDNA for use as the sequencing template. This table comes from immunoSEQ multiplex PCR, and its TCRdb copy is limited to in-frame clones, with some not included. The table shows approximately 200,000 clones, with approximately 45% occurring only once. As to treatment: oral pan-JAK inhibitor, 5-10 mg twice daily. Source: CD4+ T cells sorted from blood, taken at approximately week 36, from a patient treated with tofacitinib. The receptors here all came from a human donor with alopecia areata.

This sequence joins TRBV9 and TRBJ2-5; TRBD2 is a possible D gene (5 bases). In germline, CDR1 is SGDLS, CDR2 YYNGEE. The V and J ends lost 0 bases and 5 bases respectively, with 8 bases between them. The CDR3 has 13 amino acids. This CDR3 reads CASSVGRTETQYF. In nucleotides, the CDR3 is TGTGCCAGCAGCGTAGGGCGGACTGAGACCCAGTACTTC.

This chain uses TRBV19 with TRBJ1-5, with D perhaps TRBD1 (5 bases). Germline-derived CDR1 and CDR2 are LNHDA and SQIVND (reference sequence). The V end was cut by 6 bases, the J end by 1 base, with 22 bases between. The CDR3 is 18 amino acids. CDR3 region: CASRYSPGRGISNQPQHF. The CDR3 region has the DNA TGTGCCAGTAGGTATTCTCCGGGACGGGGAATCAGCAATCAGCCCCAGCATTTT.

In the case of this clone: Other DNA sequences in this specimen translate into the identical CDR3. The CDR3 region has the DNA TGTGCCAGCAGCTTAATGCGGGAGACCCAGTACTTC. It is translated as CASSLMRETQYF. This chain uses TRBV7-2 with TRBJ2-5, with D unclear. Germline CDR1 SGHTA, CDR2 FQGNSA. There are 12 residues in the CDR3. Trimming shortened V by 2 bases and J by 5 bases, and 6 bases separated the two germline ends. The variable domain in full, completed from reference TRBV7-2 and TRBJ2-5, reads GAGVSQSPSNKVTEKGKDVELRCDPISGHTALYWYRQSLGQGLEFLIYFQGNSAPDKSGLPSDRFSAERTGGSVSTLTIQRTQQEDSAVYLCASSLMRETQYFGPGTRLLVL.

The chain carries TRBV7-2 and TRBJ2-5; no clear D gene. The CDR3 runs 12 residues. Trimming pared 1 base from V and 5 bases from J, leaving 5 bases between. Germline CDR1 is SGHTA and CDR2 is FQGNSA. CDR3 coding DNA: TGTGCCAGCAGCTTAGTCATCGAGACCCAGTACTTC. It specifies CASSLVIETQYF.

The CDR3 sequence is CASTQGFSTDTQYF. The CDR3 DNA reads TGTGCCAGCACCCAGGGTTTTAGCACAGATACGCAGTATTTT. The chain carries TRBV7-2 and TRBJ2-3; a possible D gene is TRBD1 (5 bases). Trimming removed 7 bases from V and 0 bases from J, with 11 bases in between. Germline lookup yields CDR1 SGHTA and CDR2 FQGNSA. The CDR3 covers 14 residues.

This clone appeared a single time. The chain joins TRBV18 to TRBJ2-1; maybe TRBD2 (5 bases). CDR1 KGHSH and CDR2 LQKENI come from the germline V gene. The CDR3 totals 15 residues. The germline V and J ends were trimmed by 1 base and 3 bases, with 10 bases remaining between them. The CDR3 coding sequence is TGTGCCAGCTCACCACTAGCGATGAGCTACAATGAGCAGTTCTTC. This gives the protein CASSPLAMSYNEQFF.

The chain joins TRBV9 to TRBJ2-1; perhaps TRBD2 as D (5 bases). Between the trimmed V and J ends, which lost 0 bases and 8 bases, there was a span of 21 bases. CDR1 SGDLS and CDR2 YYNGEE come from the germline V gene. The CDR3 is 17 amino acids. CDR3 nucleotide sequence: TGTGCCAGCAGCGTAGTCCCTCTAGCTATCGCCACTGATGAGCAGTTCTTC. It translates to CASSVVPLAIATDEQFF.

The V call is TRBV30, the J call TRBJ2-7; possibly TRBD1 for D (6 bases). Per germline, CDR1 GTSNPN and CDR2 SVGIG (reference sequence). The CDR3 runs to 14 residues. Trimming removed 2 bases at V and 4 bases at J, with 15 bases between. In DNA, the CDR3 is TGTGCCTGGAGTTCGGATTTAGGGGGATACGAGCAGTACTTC. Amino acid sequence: CAWSSDLGGYEQYF. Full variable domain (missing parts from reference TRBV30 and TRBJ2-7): SQTIHQWPATLVQPVGSPLSLECTVEGTSNPNLYWYRQAAGRGLQLLFYSVGIGQISSEVPQNLSASRPQDRQFILSSKKLLLSDSGFYLCAWSSDLGGYEQYFGPGTRLTVT.

The CDR3 loop reads CAWSGDRGTYYGYTF. The CDR3 DNA sequence: TGTGCCTGGAGTGGGGACAGGGGAACCTACTATGGCTACACCTTC. The rearrangement uses TRBV30 and TRBJ1-2; 10 bases fit TRBD1. The V gene's germline CDR1 is GTSNPN and CDR2 SVGIG (reference sequence). The CDR3 extends over 15 amino acids. With V trimmed by 1 base and J by 3 bases, 5 bases remained unmatched. Variable domain in full (rest from reference TRBV30 and TRBJ1-2): SQTIHQWPATLVQPVGSPLSLECTVEGTSNPNLYWYRQAAGRGLQLLFYSVGIGQISSEVPQNLSASRPQDRQFILSSKKLLLSDSGFYLCAWSGDRGTYYGYTFGSGTRLTVV.

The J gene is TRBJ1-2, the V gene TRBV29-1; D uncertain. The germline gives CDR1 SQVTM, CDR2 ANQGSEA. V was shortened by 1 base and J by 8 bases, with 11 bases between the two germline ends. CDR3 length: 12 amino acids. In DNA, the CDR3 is TGCAGCGTTGAAGGGGCAGAAGTAGGCTACACCTTC. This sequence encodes CSVEGAEVGYTF.

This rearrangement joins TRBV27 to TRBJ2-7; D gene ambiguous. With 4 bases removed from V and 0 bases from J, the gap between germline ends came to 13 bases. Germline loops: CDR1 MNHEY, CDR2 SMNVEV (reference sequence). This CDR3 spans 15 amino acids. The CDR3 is CASSYLGPNSYEQYF. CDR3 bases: TGTGCCAGCAGTTACTTAGGGCCGAACTCCTACGAGCAGTACTTC.

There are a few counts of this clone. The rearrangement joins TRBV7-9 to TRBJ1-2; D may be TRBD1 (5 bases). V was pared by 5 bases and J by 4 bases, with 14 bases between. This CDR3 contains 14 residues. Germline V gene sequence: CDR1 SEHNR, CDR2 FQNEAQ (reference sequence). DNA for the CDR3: TGTGCCAGCAGCACCCCCCGGGGCTCCTATGGCTACACCTTC. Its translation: CASSTPRGSYGYTF. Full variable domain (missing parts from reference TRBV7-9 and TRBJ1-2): DTGVSQNPRHKITKRGQNVTFRCDPISEHNRLYWYRQTLGQGPEFLTYFQNEAQLEKSRLLSDRFSAERPKGSFSTLEIQRTEQGDSAMYLCASSTPRGSYGYTFGSGTRLTVV.

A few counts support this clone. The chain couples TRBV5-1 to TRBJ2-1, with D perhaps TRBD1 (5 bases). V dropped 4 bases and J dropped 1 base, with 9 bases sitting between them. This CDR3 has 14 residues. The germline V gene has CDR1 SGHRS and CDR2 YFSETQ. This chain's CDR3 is CASSGTGSYNEQFF. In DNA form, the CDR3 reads TGCGCCAGCAGCGGAACAGGTTCCTACAATGAGCAGTTCTTC.

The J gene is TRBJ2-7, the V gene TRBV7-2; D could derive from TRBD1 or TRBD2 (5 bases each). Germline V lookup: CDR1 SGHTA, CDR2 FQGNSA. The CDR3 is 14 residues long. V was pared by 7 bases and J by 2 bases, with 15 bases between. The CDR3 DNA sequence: TGTGCCAGCACCCATGGGACGGTTACCTACGAGCAGTACTTC. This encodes CASTHGTVTYEQYF.

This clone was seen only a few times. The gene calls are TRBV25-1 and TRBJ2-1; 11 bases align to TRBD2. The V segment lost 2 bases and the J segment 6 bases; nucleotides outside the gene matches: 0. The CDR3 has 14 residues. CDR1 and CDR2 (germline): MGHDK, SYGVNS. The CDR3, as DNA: TGTGCCAGCAGTGAAGGACTAGCGGGCAATGAGCAGTTCTTC. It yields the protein CASSEGLAGNEQFF.

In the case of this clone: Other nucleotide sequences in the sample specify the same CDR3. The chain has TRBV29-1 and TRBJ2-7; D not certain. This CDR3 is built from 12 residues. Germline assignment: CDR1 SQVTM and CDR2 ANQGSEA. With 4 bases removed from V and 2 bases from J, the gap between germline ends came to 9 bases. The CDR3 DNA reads TGCAGCGTTGGAGAAGGGACCTACGAGCAGTACTTC. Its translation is CSVGEGTYEQYF.

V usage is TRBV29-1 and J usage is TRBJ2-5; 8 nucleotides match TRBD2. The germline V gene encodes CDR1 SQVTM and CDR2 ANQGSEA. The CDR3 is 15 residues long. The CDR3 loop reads CGWVPTSGSQETQYF. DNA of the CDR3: TGCGGTTGGGTCCCTACTAGCGGCTCACAAGAGACCCAGTACTTC. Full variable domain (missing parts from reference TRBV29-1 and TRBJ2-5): SAVISQKPSRDICQRGTSLTIQCQVDSQVTMMFWYRQQPGQSLTLIATANQGSEATYESGFVIDKFPISRPNLTFSTLTVSNMSPEDSSIYLCGWVPTSGSQETQYFGPGTRLLVL.

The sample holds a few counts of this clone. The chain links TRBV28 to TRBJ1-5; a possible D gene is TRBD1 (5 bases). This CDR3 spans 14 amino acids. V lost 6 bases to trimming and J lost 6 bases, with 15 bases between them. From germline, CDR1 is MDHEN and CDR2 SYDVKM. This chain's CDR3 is CASRRDGSGQPQHF. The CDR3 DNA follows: TGTGCCAGCAGGCGGGACGGGTCGGGTCAGCCCCAGCATTTT.

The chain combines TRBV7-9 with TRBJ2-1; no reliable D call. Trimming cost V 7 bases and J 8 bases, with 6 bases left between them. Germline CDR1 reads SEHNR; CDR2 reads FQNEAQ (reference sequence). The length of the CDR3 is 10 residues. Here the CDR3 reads CASKGYEQFF. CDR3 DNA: TGTGCCAGCAAGGGCTATGAGCAGTTCTTC. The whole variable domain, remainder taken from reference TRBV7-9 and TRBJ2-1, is DTGVSQNPRHKITKRGQNVTFRCDPISEHNRLYWYRQTLGQGPEFLTYFQNEAQLEKSRLLSDRFSAERPKGSFSTLEIQRTEQGDSAMYLCASKGYEQFFGPGTRLTVL.

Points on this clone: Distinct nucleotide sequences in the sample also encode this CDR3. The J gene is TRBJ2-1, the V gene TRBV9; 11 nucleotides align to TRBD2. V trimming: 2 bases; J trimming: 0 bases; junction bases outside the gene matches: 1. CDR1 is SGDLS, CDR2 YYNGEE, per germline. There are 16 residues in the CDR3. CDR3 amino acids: CASSVLAGGSYNEQFF. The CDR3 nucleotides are TGTGCCAGCAGCGTGCTAGCGGGAGGCTCCTACAATGAGCAGTTCTTC. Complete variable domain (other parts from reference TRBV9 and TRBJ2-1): DSGVTQTPKHLITATGQRVTLRCSPRSGDLSVYWYQQSLDQGLQFLIQYYNGEERAKGNILERFSAQQFPDLHSELNLSSLELGDSALYFCASSVLAGGSYNEQFFGPGTRLTVL.

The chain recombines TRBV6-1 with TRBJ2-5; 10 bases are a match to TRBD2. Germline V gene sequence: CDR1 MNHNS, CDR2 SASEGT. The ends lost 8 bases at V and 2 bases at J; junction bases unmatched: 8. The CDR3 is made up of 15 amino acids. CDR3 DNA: TGTGCCAGCGGGGGGGCTAGCGGGAGACAAGAGACCCAGTACTTC. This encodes CASGGASGRQETQYF.

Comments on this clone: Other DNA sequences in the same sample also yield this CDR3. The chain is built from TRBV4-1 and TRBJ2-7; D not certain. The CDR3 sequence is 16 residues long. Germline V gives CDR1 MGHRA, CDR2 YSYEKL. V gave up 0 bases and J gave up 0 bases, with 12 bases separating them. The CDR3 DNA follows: TGCGCCAGCAGCCAAGAGCCCGGGCTCAGCTCCTACGAGCAGTACTTC. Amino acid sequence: CASSQEPGLSSYEQYF.

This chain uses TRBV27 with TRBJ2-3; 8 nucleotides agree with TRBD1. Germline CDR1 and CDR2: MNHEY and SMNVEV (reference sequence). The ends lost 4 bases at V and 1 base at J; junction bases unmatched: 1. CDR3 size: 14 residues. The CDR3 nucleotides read TGTGCCAGCAGTTGGGGACAGGGCACAGATACGCAGTATTTT. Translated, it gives CASSWGQGTDTQYF.

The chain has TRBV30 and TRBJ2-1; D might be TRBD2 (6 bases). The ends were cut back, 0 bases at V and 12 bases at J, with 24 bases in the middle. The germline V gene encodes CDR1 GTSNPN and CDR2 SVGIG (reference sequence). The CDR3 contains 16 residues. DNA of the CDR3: TGTGCCTGGAGTGTACAATTTGAGGGACTGAGAACGGGGCAGTTCTTC. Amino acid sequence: CAWSVQFEGLRTGQFF.

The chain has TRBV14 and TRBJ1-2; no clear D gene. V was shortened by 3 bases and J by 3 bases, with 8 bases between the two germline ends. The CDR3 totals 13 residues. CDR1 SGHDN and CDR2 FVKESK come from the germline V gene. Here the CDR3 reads CASSHDTYYGYTF. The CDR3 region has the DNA TGTGCCAGCAGCCACGACACCTACTATGGCTACACCTTC. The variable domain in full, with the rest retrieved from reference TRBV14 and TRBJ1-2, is EAGVTQFPSHSVIEKGQTVTLRCDPISGHDNLYWYRRVMGKEIKFLLHFVKESKQDESGMPNNRFLAERTGGTYSTLKVQPAELEDSGVYFCASSHDTYYGYTFGSGTRLTVV.

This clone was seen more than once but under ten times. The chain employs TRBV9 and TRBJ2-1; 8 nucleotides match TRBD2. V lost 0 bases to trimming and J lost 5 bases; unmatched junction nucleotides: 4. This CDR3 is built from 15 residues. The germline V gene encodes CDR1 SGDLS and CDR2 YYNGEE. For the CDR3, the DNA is TGTGCCAGCAGCGTAGGAGCGGGAGAAGACAATGAGCAGTTCTTC. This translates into CASSVGAGEDNEQFF.